In its sample, the clone carrying this T cell receptor (beta chain) was seen many times. The antigen is undetermined. This sample was included in a study of T cell repertoires in cytomegalovirus infection. TCRdb re-called the reads through MiXCR, storing one row per CDR3 protein. The sample lists about 240,000 distinct CDR3 sequences; 9% to 15% were seen once. Study-wide points: There were HLA-C-restricted CMV-specific TCR beta clonotypes dominating the ex vivo response.

CDR3 length equals 15 residues. Trimming stripped 3 bases from V and 6 bases from J, with 15 bases between. Looked up from germline, CDR1 is SEHNR and CDR2 is FQNEAQ (reference sequence). This receptor was obtained from a human donor in good health (CMV status not recorded). Some clones in this sample may be carry-over from other donors' samples. The chain combines TRBV7-9 with TRBJ2-4; D not certain. The sample comprised PBMCs. Here the CDR3 reads CASSLAGPSGNIQYF. The CDR3 DNA follows: TGTGCCAGCAGCTTGGCAGGCCCTTCTGGAAACATTCAGTACTTC.